Presented here are 9 T cell receptor beta chains from one specimen sequenced in a study of technical replicates of blood from several donors. The data were produced by immunoSEQ multiplex PCR, yet TCRdb's version contains in-frame clones alone and is incomplete. The sample consists of over 70,000 clones, about 94% of them appearing once. Material: T cells isolated from PBMCs. Receptor source: a human donor in good health.

V usage is TRBV28 and J usage is TRBJ2-7; 8 bases align to TRBD1. Germline V gene lookup returns CDR1 MDHEN and CDR2 SYDVKM. Germline trimming cut 2 bases from V and 0 bases from J; bases unmatched to any gene: 3. This CDR3 has 15 amino acids. The CDR3 DNA follows: TGTGCCAGCAGTTTAGAAGGACAGGGCTCCTACGAGCAGTACTTC. Encoded protein: CASSLEGQGSYEQYF.

This clone was seen just once. The V gene is TRBV6-5, the J gene TRBJ2-7; 15 bases agree with TRBD2. Germline-derived CDR1 and CDR2 are MNHEY and SVGAGI. This CDR3 contains 13 residues. V trimming: 6 bases; J trimming: 6 bases; junction bases outside the gene matches: 0. The CDR3 here is CASRGLAGGEQYF. CDR3 coding DNA: TGTGCCAGCAGGGGACTAGCGGGAGGCGAGCAGTACTTC.

This chain joins TRBV15 and TRBJ2-1; D is unresolved. The CDR3 sequence is 13 residues long. CDR1 and CDR2 from the germline V gene are LNHNV and YYDKDF (reference sequence). The ends were cut back, 0 bases at V and 4 bases at J, with 4 bases in the middle. The CDR3 DNA reads as TGTGCCACCAGCAGAGATTATTACAATGAGCAGTTCTTC. Its translation: CATSRDYYNEQFF. The complete variable domain, with remaining parts taken from reference TRBV15 and TRBJ2-1, reads DAMVIQNPRYQVTQFGKPVTLSCSQTLNHNVMYWYQQKSSQAPKLLFHYYDKDFNNEADTPDNFQSRRPNTSFCFLDIRSPGLGDTAMYLCATSRDYYNEQFFGPGTRLTVL.

The chain uses TRBV13 and TRBJ2-2, with D unresolved. CDR1 is PRHDT and CDR2 is FYEKMQ in the germline V gene (reference sequence). The CDR3 length is 12 residues. Trimming left V 0 bases short and J 9 bases short, with 5 bases between. For the CDR3, the DNA is TGTGCCAGCAGCTTAGGCAGGAGGGAGCTGTTTTTT. Its protein is CASSLGRRELFF.

This sequence joins TRBV10-2 and TRBJ2-1; 7 nucleotides match TRBD2. The CDR3 is 11 residues long. Germline values: CDR1 WSHSY, CDR2 SAAADI. V lost 8 bases, J lost 9 bases, and 4 bases stayed unmatched. The CDR3 coding sequence is TGCGCCAGCCAAGCGGGACCTGAGCAGTTCTTC. This sequence encodes CASQAGPEQFF.

The chain carries TRBV19 and TRBJ2-1; 10 bases fit TRBD2. Trimming cost V 6 bases and J 3 bases; bases outside gene matches: 2. The CDR3 runs to 14 residues. The germline V gene has CDR1 LNHDA and CDR2 SQIVND (reference sequence). The CDR3 sequence: CASRASGSYNEQFF. The CDR3 bases are TGTGCCAGTAGGGCTAGCGGGAGCTACAATGAGCAGTTCTTC.

This chain links TRBV4-1 with TRBJ2-7; 10 nucleotides align to TRBD1. Germline loops: CDR1 MGHRA, CDR2 YSYEKL. The CDR3 has 14 residues. V was clipped by 1 base and J by 3 bases; unmatched bases: 0. CDR3 DNA: TGCGCCAGCAGCCAAGGGGACAGGGGCTACGAGCAGTACTTC. Its translation is CASSQGDRGYEQYF.

The rearrangement uses TRBV10-3 and TRBJ2-7; D remains unclear. There are 12 residues in the CDR3. Trimming shortened V by 4 bases and J by 5 bases, and 9 bases separated the two germline ends. The germline CDR1 and CDR2 sequences are ENHRY and SYGVKD. The CDR3 protein is CAISVGHDEQYF. CDR3 in DNA: TGTGCCATCAGTGTTGGGCATGACGAGCAGTACTTC.

The J gene is TRBJ1-1, the V gene TRBV7-9; D is uncertain. Germline values: CDR1 SEHNR, CDR2 FQNEAQ (reference sequence). V was pared by 5 bases and J by 1 base, with 5 bases between. The CDR3 length is 12 residues. The DNA of the CDR3 is TGTGCCAGCAGCCGGGAGAACACTGAAGCTTTCTTT. Translated: CASSRENTEAFF.